The clone carrying this T cell receptor beta chain was counted a single time. Participants were placed into cohorts based on the clinical history they reported. The data originate from a study of blood T cell repertoires in COVID-19. Overall study context: Acute and convalescent COVID-19 samples came from the United States, Italy and Spain.

Authors' analysis steps: Cell counts per sample came from amplifying reference gene primers. Clones were read by immunoSEQ multiplex PCR, and TCRdb kept only the in-frame ones, dropping some. The DNA gave D and trimming, while V, J and clone size come from that table. Of roughly 400,000 clones listed, 88% were seen once; the top ten hold 2% to 2.5%. CDR1 is SNHLY and CDR2 is FYNNEI in the germline V gene. V lost 2 bases to trimming and J lost 5 bases, with 15 bases between them. The CDR3 sequence is 15 residues long. Sequencing was carried out using PBMCs or T cells enriched from blood (not recorded which). This sequence originates from a woman between 35 and 50 years old with acute COVID-19. The chain uses TRBV2 and TRBJ2-5; the D gene is possibly TRBD2 (5 bases). As DNA, the CDR3 is TGTGCCAGCAGTGAACTGGGTCTAGAGGGCGAGACCCAGTACTTC. It translates to CASSELGLEGETQYF. Drawing the rest from reference TRBV2 and TRBJ2-5, the complete variable domain is EPEVTQTPSHQVTQMGQEVILRCVPISNHLYFYWYRQILGQKVEFLVSFYNNEISEKSEIFDDQFSVERPDGSNFTLKIRSTKLEDSAMYFCASSELGLEGETQYFGPGTRLLVL.